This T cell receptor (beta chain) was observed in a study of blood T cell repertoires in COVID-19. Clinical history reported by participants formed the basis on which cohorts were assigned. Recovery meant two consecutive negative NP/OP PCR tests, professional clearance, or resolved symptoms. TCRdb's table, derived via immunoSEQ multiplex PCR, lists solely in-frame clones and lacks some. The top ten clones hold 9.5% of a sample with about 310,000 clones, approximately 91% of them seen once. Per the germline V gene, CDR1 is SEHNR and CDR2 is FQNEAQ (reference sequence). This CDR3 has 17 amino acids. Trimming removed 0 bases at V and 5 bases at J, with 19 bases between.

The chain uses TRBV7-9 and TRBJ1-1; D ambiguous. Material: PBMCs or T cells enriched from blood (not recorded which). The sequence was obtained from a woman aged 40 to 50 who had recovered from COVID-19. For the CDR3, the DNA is TGTGCCAGCAGCTTAGCCGGGTTTCTCACCCTTAGGACTGAAGCTTTCTTT. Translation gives CASSLAGFLTLRTEAFF.